This TCR beta chain was recovered during a study of beta chain features in type 1 diabetes. About the study: Examined across all samples were over 85 million sorted cells. Study results and caveats: For Type 1 diabetes patients, all four CD4+ subsets carried TCRB CDR3s that were moderately but significantly shorter. Amplification by PCR could prefer shorter templates, with the same effect in patients and controls.

This clone has a handful of counts. Its antigen is not known. Expressed TCRB transcripts were sequenced, since all the RNA that had been isolated was reverse transcribed. Produced via immunoSEQ multiplex PCR; TCRdb's table is partial and in-frame only. The table shows 300,000 to 350,000 clones, with around 8.5% occurring only once. Blood was collected once per donor into heparin, averaging roughly 110 mL. The CDR3 length is 14 residues. The V end lost 4 bases, the J end lost 6 bases, and 12 bases lay between the germline ends. Germline V gene lookup returns CDR1 MNHEY and CDR2 SMNVEV (reference sequence).

The sequence was obtained from a man in his thirties or forties with type 1 diabetes. This chain connects TRBV27 to TRBJ2-2; D may be TRBD2 (6 bases). The sequenced sample consisted of central memory CD4+ T cells from blood. This CDR3 is CASSSQWGAGELFF. CDR3 in DNA: TGTGCCAGCAGTTCCCAATGGGGGGCCGGGGAGCTGTTTTTT.